These 15 T cell receptor beta chains originate from one sample sequenced in a study of shared clonotypes between healthy human individuals. Clones were sequenced by immunoSEQ multiplex PCR, and TCRdb holds only the in-frame ones, with some missing. The repertoire includes fewer than 1.8 million clones, approximately 98.5% of them detected once, and roughly 0.35% sits in the top ten. The specimen sequenced was naive CD4+ T cells sorted from blood. As for subset: CD45RA+ positively selected. The receptors were gathered from a man aged 30 to 39 in good health.

This chain uses TRBV10-3 with TRBJ1-1, with TRBD1 matching 11 bases. Germline trimming cut 4 bases from V and 3 bases from J; bases unmatched to any gene: 1. CDR3 length equals 14 residues. Germline V gene lookup returns CDR1 ENHRY and CDR2 SYGVKD. The CDR3 DNA follows: TGTGCCATCAGTGGGACAGGGGGCTACACTGAAGCTTTCTTT. It translates to CAISGTGGYTEAFF.

The chain recombines TRBV7-9 with TRBJ2-7; 9 positions match TRBD2. CDR3 length: 16 residues. V lost 5 bases to trimming and J lost 3 bases; unmatched junction nucleotides: 11. The V gene's germline CDR1 is SEHNR and CDR2 FQNEAQ (reference sequence). The CDR3 nucleotides are TGTGCCAGCAGCCCGACCCTAGCGGGAATCCACTACGAGCAGTACTTC. Its protein is CASSPTLAGIHYEQYF. The whole variable domain, filled in from reference TRBV7-9 and TRBJ2-7, reads DTGVSQNPRHKITKRGQNVTFRCDPISEHNRLYWYRQTLGQGPEFLTYFQNEAQLEKSRLLSDRFSAERPKGSFSTLEIQRTEQGDSAMYLCASSPTLAGIHYEQYFGPGTRLTVT.

The chain employs TRBV28 and TRBJ1-2; unclear D gene. The V end was cut by 5 bases, the J end by 7 bases, with 11 bases between. The CDR3 contains 12 residues. Germline V CDR1 and CDR2: MDHEN, SYDVKM. CDR3 DNA: TGTGCCAGCAGTCCTGATTCGGCTGGCTACACCTTC. Its protein is CASSPDSAGYTF.

Remarks on this clone: Other DNA sequences in the same sample also yield this CDR3. This chain joins TRBV5-1 and TRBJ2-3; a weak D match, TRBD1 (6 bases). CDR1 is SGHRS, CDR2 YFSETQ, per germline. V was clipped by 0 bases and J by 6 bases, with 11 bases between them. CDR3 length equals 14 residues. The CDR3 sequence: CASSLVQGRDTQYF. CDR3 coding DNA: TGCGCCAGCAGCTTGGTGCAGGGGCGGGATACGCAGTATTTT.

The chain has TRBV20-1 and TRBJ1-4; D remains unclear. The CDR3 contains 11 residues. Per the germline V gene, CDR1 is DFQATT and CDR2 is SNEGSKA (reference sequence). Trimming removed 5 bases from V and 7 bases from J, with 8 bases in between. The CDR3 bases are TGCAGTGCTGAAGACGTTGAAAAACTGTTTTTT. This encodes CSAEDVEKLFF.

For the CDR3, the DNA is TGTGCCAGCAGCGTAGCTCCGGGACTAGGTATGCACGAGCAGTACTTC. Its translation is CASSVAPGLGMHEQYF. The V gene is TRBV9, the J gene TRBJ2-7; 8 nucleotides line up with TRBD2. CDR1 is SGDLS and CDR2 is YYNGEE in the germline V gene. Trimming at V came to 0 bases and at J to 5 bases, leaving 10 bases not matched to a gene. The CDR3 spans 16 residues.

The CDR3 nucleotides read TGTGCCAGCAGTTTAGCTCAGAATCCTATCTACGAGCAGTACTTC. Translating gives CASSLAQNPIYEQYF. The rearrangement uses TRBV27 and TRBJ2-7, with D unresolved. CDR1 and CDR2 from the germline V gene are MNHEY and SMNVEV (reference sequence). The V end was cut by 2 bases, the J end by 3 bases, with 14 bases between. The CDR3 extends over 15 amino acids.

This clone was seen only once. Other DNA sequences in the sample encode the same CDR3. This rearrangement joins TRBV5-1 to TRBJ2-1; a weak D match, TRBD1 (5 bases). Trimming stripped 0 bases from V and 4 bases from J, with 11 bases between. Germline values: CDR1 SGHRS, CDR2 YFSETQ. There are 15 residues in the CDR3. The CDR3 spells CASSLGQGLYNEQFF. The CDR3 DNA reads as TGCGCCAGCAGCTTGGGGCAGGGCCTTTACAATGAGCAGTTCTTC.

The J gene is TRBJ1-1, the V gene TRBV5-1; 7 bases are a match to TRBD1. The CDR3 loop spans 15 amino acids. Germline loops: CDR1 SGHRS, CDR2 YFSETQ. V lost 6 bases to trimming and J lost 7 bases; unmatched junction nucleotides: 15. CDR3 DNA: TGCGCCAGCAAGCACCCGGGACAGCTCGAAGATGAAGCTTTCTTT. Protein sequence: CASKHPGQLEDEAFF.

Here the CDR3 reads CASRMDRATNQPQHF. CDR3 bases: TGTGCCAGCAGAATGGACAGGGCTACCAATCAGCCCCAGCATTTT. The genes are TRBV6-5 and TRBJ1-5, with 8 bases matching TRBD1. The germline V gene has CDR1 MNHEY and CDR2 SVGAGI. J was trimmed by 3 bases and V by 6 bases; bases with no gene match: 7. This CDR3 is built from 15 residues.

In its sample, this clone was seen once. The identical CDR3 is also encoded by other nucleotide sequences in the sample. The gene calls are TRBV7-6 and TRBJ2-7; 7 nucleotides match TRBD2. CDR3 length: 15 amino acids. Trimming cost V 0 bases and J 1 base; bases outside gene matches: 3. CDR1 and CDR2 (germline): SGHVS, FNYEAQ. CDR3 sequence reads: CASSLAPSGSYEQYF. The CDR3 DNA reads TGTGCCAGCAGCTTAGCGCCTAGCGGATCCTACGAGCAGTACTTC.

CDR3 region: CASSYRDSQETQYF. CDR3 nucleotide sequence: TGTGCCAGCAGCTACCGGGACTCACAAGAGACCCAGTACTTC. The chain joins TRBV5-8 to TRBJ2-5; TRBD2 is a possible D gene (6 bases). Germline CDR1 and CDR2: SGHTS and YDEGEE. The CDR3 covers 14 residues. The V end was cut by 3 bases, the J end by 2 bases, with 11 bases between.

The rearrangement joins TRBV15 to TRBJ1-2, with D uncertain. The ends were cut back, 8 bases at V and 8 bases at J, with 15 bases in the middle. Per germline, CDR1 LNHNV and CDR2 YYDKDF (reference sequence). The CDR3 totals 12 residues. CDR3 loop: CATLDTSGGYTF. CDR3 sequence (DNA): TGTGCCACCCTAGACACATCGGGGGGCTACACCTTC.

This chain connects TRBV7-2 to TRBJ2-2; 7 bases match TRBD1. CDR1 and CDR2 (germline): SGHTA, FQGNSA. CDR3 length: 15 amino acids. Trimming at V came to 5 bases and at J to 4 bases, leaving 7 bases not matched to a gene. The CDR3 reads CASSRRTGGTGELFF. The CDR3 coding sequence is TGTGCCAGCAGCCGAAGGACAGGCGGCACCGGGGAGCTGTTTTTT.

The gene calls are TRBV10-3 and TRBJ2-7; 9 bases line up with TRBD2. This CDR3 contains 13 residues. With V trimmed by 10 bases and J by 5 bases, 9 bases remained unmatched. CDR1 ENHRY and CDR2 SYGVKD come from the germline V gene. The CDR3 reads CATHGQREDEQYF. Here the CDR3 DNA reads TGTGCCACCCACGGGCAGCGGGAGGACGAGCAGTACTTC.